The 21 T cell receptor beta chains in this list originate from one sample, sequenced in a study of T cells in Graves' hyperthyroidism and ophthalmopathy. TCR beta CDR3 regions were amplified from RNA transcripts. The TCR CDR3 was amplified in a first-round RT-PCR using the HTBI primer set. TCRdb re-derived calls from the multiplex PCR reads in MiXCR, one entry per CDR3 protein. The sample has hundreds of thousands of distinct CDR3 sequences; 38% are singletons. Material for sequencing was blood. These receptors all come from a man between 18 and 29 years old with Graves' hyperthyroidism.

This clonotype was counted between two and nine times. The rearrangement joins TRBV20-1 to TRBJ2-7, with 14 positions matching TRBD2. Germline trimming cut 8 bases from V and 1 base from J; bases unmatched to any gene: 7. The length of the CDR3 is 15 residues. Germline loops: CDR1 DFQATT, CDR2 SNEGSKA (reference sequence). Here the CDR3 DNA reads TGCAGTTGGGGACTAGCGGGAGTACTGTCCTACGAGCAGTACTTC. Translating gives CSWGLAGVLSYEQYF.

In DNA, the CDR3 is TGTGCCAGCAGCTCCCGTAGGACAGGGGGAGAGACCCAGTACTTC. Protein sequence: CASSSRRTGGETQYF. This sequence joins TRBV25-1 and TRBJ2-5, with 10 bases lining up with TRBD1. CDR1 MGHDK and CDR2 SYGVNS come from the germline V gene. The CDR3 covers 15 residues. Trimming removed 6 bases from V and 4 bases from J; junction bases left unmatched: 8. The full variable domain, with the rest looked up from reference TRBV25-1 and TRBJ2-5, is EADIYQTPRYLVIGTGKKITLECSQTMGHDKMYWYQQDPGMELHLIHYSYGVNSTEKGDLSSESTVSRIRTEHFPLTLESARPSHTSQYLCASSSRRTGGETQYFGPGTRLLVL.

Ten or more counts support this clonotype. This chain's CDR3 is CSVGRAQGGTEQYF. The CDR3 region has the DNA TGCAGCGTTGGTAGAGCACAGGGGGGGACCGAGCAGTACTTC. The chain combines TRBV29-1 with TRBJ2-7; D possibly corresponds to TRBD1 (8 bases). The CDR3 sequence is 14 residues long. Germline values: CDR1 SQVTM, CDR2 ANQGSEA. Trimming removed 4 bases at V and 6 bases at J, with 19 bases between.

In this sample, this clonotype turned up a few times. This sequence joins TRBV5-5 and TRBJ2-5, with 7 nucleotides matching TRBD2. There are 14 residues in the CDR3. V gave up 3 bases and J gave up 3 bases; unmatched junction bases: 5. CDR1 and CDR2 (germline): SGHKS, YYEKEE (reference sequence). The CDR3 protein is CASSWSGEEETQYF. CDR3 bases: TGTGCCAGCAGCTGGAGCGGGGAAGAAGAGACCCAGTACTTC.

This clonotype was seen repeatedly, ten times or more. The chain is built from TRBV29-1 and TRBJ1-1; D remains ambiguous. The CDR3 sequence is 10 residues long. V was pared by 7 bases and J by 3 bases, with 6 bases between. Germline CDR1 reads SQVTM; CDR2 reads ANQGSEA. The CDR3 DNA reads TGCAGCGCTGTGTACACTGAAGCTTTCTTT. As protein: CSAVYTEAFF.

This clonotype was seen only a few times. V is TRBV2 and J is TRBJ1-1; TRBD1 agrees at 8 bases. J was trimmed by 5 bases and V by 7 bases; bases with no gene match: 9. This CDR3 has 14 amino acids. From germline, CDR1 is SNHLY and CDR2 FYNNEI. CDR3 sequence reads: CASNSEQGGTEAFF. The CDR3 nucleotides are TGTGCCAGCAATTCGGAACAGGGGGGGACTGAAGCTTTCTTT.

This chain joins TRBV25-1 and TRBJ2-5; D not certain. There are 14 residues in the CDR3. Germline-derived CDR1 and CDR2 are MGHDK and SYGVNS. V lost 4 bases and J lost 4, with 13 bases in between. The CDR3 region is CASSASSFGETQYF. CDR3 sequence (DNA): TGTGCCAGCAGTGCCAGCAGCTTCGGAGAGACCCAGTACTTC.

The sample holds a few counts of this clonotype. The CDR3 protein is CASRNVNSNQPQHF. In DNA, the CDR3 is TGTGCCAGCAGGAACGTAAATAGCAATCAGCCCCAGCATTTT. V gene TRBV2 combines with J gene TRBJ1-5; D is ambiguous. CDR1 is SNHLY and CDR2 is FYNNEI in the germline V gene. V was clipped by 6 bases and J by 0 bases, with 9 bases between them. This CDR3 is 14 amino acids long. Variable domain in full (rest from reference TRBV2 and TRBJ1-5): EPEVTQTPSHQVTQMGQEVILRCVPISNHLYFYWYRQILGQKVEFLVSFYNNEISEKSEIFDDQFSVERPDGSNFTLKIRSTKLEDSAMYFCASRNVNSNQPQHFGDGTRLSIL.

This sequence joins TRBV6-5 and TRBJ2-7; 8 nucleotides align to TRBD1. The CDR3 runs 16 residues. Trimming at V came to 0 bases and at J to 0 bases, leaving 4 bases not matched to a gene. Germline CDR1 and CDR2: MNHEY and SVGAGI. The CDR3 bases are TGTGCCAGCAGTTACTCTATAGGGACAGGCTCCTACGAGCAGTACTTC. It yields the protein CASSYSIGTGSYEQYF.

As regards this clonotype: This may stem from a read error, because a much larger clone lies one nucleotide away. The rearrangement uses TRBV10-3 and TRBJ1-2; 7 nucleotides line up with TRBD1. V was clipped by 10 bases and J by 5 bases; unmatched bases: 4. The germline gives CDR1 ENHRY, CDR2 SYGVKD. The CDR3 extends over 11 amino acids. The CDR3 loop is CATGTEYGYTF. The CDR3 DNA follows: TGTGCCACCGGGACAGAATATGGCTACACCTTC.

This chain joins TRBV11-1 and TRBJ1-2, with D possibly matching TRBD1 (6 bases). The CDR3 is 14 residues long. Germline-derived CDR1 and CDR2 are SGHAT and FQDESV (reference sequence). Between the trimmed V and J ends, which lost 3 bases and 6 bases, there was a span of 14 bases. CDR3 sequence reads: CASSLSHREDGYTF. The CDR3 bases are TGTGCCAGCAGCTTGAGTCACAGGGAGGATGGCTACACCTTC.

The J gene is TRBJ1-5, the V gene TRBV7-8; D not resolved. The CDR3 has 15 amino acids. V gave up 3 bases and J gave up 7 bases, with 16 bases separating them. Germline loops: CDR1 SGHVS, CDR2 FQNEAQ. The CDR3 DNA reads as TGTGCCAGCAGCTTTTTGGACCGGGTCGGGCAGCCCCAGCATTTT. Amino acid sequence: CASSFLDRVGQPQHF.

This clonotype has a handful of counts. The genes are TRBV7-9 and TRBJ2-7; 8 nucleotides match TRBD1. The CDR3 spans 17 residues. Losses at the gene ends were 1 base for V and 2 bases for J; bases not matched to a gene: 10. Germline V lookup: CDR1 SEHNR, CDR2 FQNEAQ (reference sequence). The CDR3 reads CASSLVKTGDLPYEQYF. The CDR3 bases are TGTGCCAGCAGCTTAGTGAAGACAGGGGACCTCCCCTACGAGCAGTACTTC.

This clonotype came up a few times. Written as DNA, the CDR3 is TGTGCCAGCAGTGAAAACCACAGGGCGCCCATGAACACTGAAGCTTTCTTT. This gives the protein CASSENHRAPMNTEAFF. The rearrangement uses TRBV12-3 or TRBV12-4 and TRBJ1-1; perhaps TRBD1 as D (6 bases). The V end lost 5 bases, the J end lost 0 bases, and 19 bases lay between the germline ends. This CDR3 comprises 17 residues.

The chain combines TRBV4-1 with TRBJ1-5; the D gene is possibly TRBD1 (5 bases). Germline V gene lookup returns CDR1 MGHRA and CDR2 YSYEKL. The CDR3 covers 13 residues. The V and J ends lost 5 bases and 7 bases respectively, with 12 bases between them. The CDR3 is CASSSDTVQPQHF. Here the CDR3 DNA reads TGCGCCAGCAGCTCGGACACCGTGCAGCCCCAGCATTTT.

As to this clonotype: It may be a read error: a sequence one base away is much more abundant. This rearrangement joins TRBV2 to TRBJ1-1, with D hard to call. There are 14 residues in the CDR3. Trimming took off 4 bases at V and 0 bases at J, with 9 bases between the two ends. Germline V CDR1 and CDR2: SNHLY, FYNNEI. The CDR3 spells CASSAPLLNTEAFF. The CDR3 DNA reads as TGTGCCAGCAGTGCACCCCTCCTGAACACTGAAGCTTTCTTT.

The table lists this clonotype with a few counts. This chain links TRBV5-1 with TRBJ2-5, with D possibly TRBD1 on 5 matching bases. This CDR3 spans 14 amino acids. V was shortened by 0 bases and J by 5 bases, with 11 bases between the two germline ends. CDR1 SGHRS and CDR2 YFSETQ come from the germline V gene. CDR3 DNA sequence: TGCGCCAGCAGCTTGGTATCAGGGCTGGAGACCCAGTACTTC. It is translated as CASSLVSGLETQYF.

With regard to this clonotype: The junction departs from germline at one end; a sequencing error may be responsible. The chain carries TRBV11-1 and TRBJ1-3; TRBD1 aligns across 7 bases. Germline CDR1 reads SGHAT; CDR2 reads FQDESV (reference sequence). This CDR3 is 16 amino acids long. The CDR3 DNA reads TGTGCCAGCAGCTTGACCGGGACAGCCTCTCGAAACACCATATATTTT. It codes for CASSLTGTASRNTIYF. Full variable domain (outside the CDR3, taken from reference TRBV11-1 and TRBJ1-3): EAEVAQSPRYKITEKSQAVAFWCDPISGHATLYWYRQILGQGPELLVQFQDESVVDDSQLPKDRFSAERLKGVDSTLKIQPAELGDSAMYLCASSLTGTASRNTIYFGEGSWLTVV.

J is TRBJ1-4 and V is TRBV6-6; D remains ambiguous. This CDR3 has 15 residues. Trimming shortened V by 4 bases and J by 7 bases, and 16 bases separated the two germline ends. The germline V gene has CDR1 MNHNY and CDR2 SVGAGI (reference sequence). The CDR3 reads CASSSNSGLAEKLFF. For the CDR3, the DNA is TGTGCCAGCAGTTCTAACAGCGGCCTCGCTGAAAAACTGTTTTTT.

A single count supports this clonotype. The gene calls are TRBV9 and TRBJ1-1; D might be TRBD1 (5 bases). Trimming removed 6 bases from V and 5 bases from J, with 17 bases in between. CDR1 is SGDLS and CDR2 is YYNGEE in the germline V gene. CDR3 length: 14 amino acids. The CDR3 DNA reads as TGTGCCAGCACCAGAAGGCCGGGGGGGACTGAAGCTTTCTTT. Its protein is CASTRRPGGTEAFF.

Turning to this clonotype: This sequence may be a read error, since a much larger clone differs from it by one base. The gene calls are TRBV10-3 and TRBJ1-5; 7 nucleotides align to TRBD1. Germline V gene sequence: CDR1 ENHRY, CDR2 SYGVKD. V lost 4 bases, J lost 4 bases, and 13 bases stayed unmatched. The CDR3 spans 17 residues. The CDR3 nucleotides are TGTGCCATCAGTGTGGGCTATACAGGGGAGATGAATCAGCCCCAGCATTTT. Its protein is CAISVGYTGEMNQPQHF.